This record looks at one T cell receptor (beta chain) sequence and its context. What it recognizes is unknown. The entry originates in a study of post-analysis software for immune sequencing data. Study-level findings and limits: There were five or six TRBV segments more frequent in patients than controls, and TRBV5-6, TRBV5-1 and TRBV20-1 were among them.

Prepared libraries of TCR beta cDNA carried unique molecular identifiers. Around 500,000 cDNA molecules were obtained from roughly 1 to 10 million T cells. TCRdb reprocessed the PCR reads via MiXCR and lists one record per CDR3 protein. This sample yields fewer than 550,000 distinct CDR3 sequences, of which approximately 31% are seen a single time; less than 6% belongs to the top ten. Germline CDR1 reads SGHRS; CDR2 reads YFSETQ. The CDR3 length is 14 residues. V was trimmed by 4 bases and J by 7 bases, leaving 17 bases between them. Sequencing was carried out using blood. This receptor was obtained from a girl aged 2-17 years with multiple sclerosis. J is TRBJ1-1 and V is TRBV5-1; D is undetermined. CDR3 coding DNA: TGCGCCAGCAGCGGTTATGGCCAGGCCGATGAAGCTTTCTTT. The encoded protein is CASSGYGQADEAFF.